This T cell receptor (beta chain) was retrieved from a study of cytomegalovirus exposure and HLA in healthy donors. The primer mix had 60 Vbeta and 13 Jbeta primers. Method: immunoSEQ multiplex PCR; TCRdb's copy keeps in-frame clones and lacks some. The listing contains roughly 110,000 clones. With respect to this clone: The antigen is unknown.

CDR1 and CDR2 from the germline V gene are SGHRS and YFSETQ. The CDR3 covers 15 residues. Trimming took 6 bases from V and 7 from J, leaving 22 bases between them. Regarding the study as a whole: Most TCR beta V segments were productive about 87% or about 30% of the time in an earlier analysis.

The clonotype originates from a man aged 25 to 40 in good health and CMV-seronegative. V usage is TRBV5-1 and J usage is TRBJ1-2, with D tentatively TRBD1 (6 bases). Source material: PBMCs. In DNA, the CDR3 is TGCGCCAGCAAAGAACCTTCCCAGGGGTCGCGTGGCTACACCTTC. Protein sequence: CASKEPSQGSRGYTF. The variable domain in full, completed from reference TRBV5-1 and TRBJ1-2, reads KAGVTQTPRYLIKTRGQQVTLSCSPISGHRSVSWYQQTPGQGLQFLFEYFSETQRNKGNFPGRFSGRQFSNSRSEMNVSTLELGDSALYLCASKEPSQGSRGYTFGSGTRLTVV.